What follows describes a single T cell receptor beta chain. The assay ran at deep level. Around 200 ng DNA, about 30,000 T cell genomes, went into each sorted-subset replicate PCR. Repertoires were generated with immunoSEQ multiplex PCR, while TCRdb's copy carries only in-frame clones and drops some. The sample gives hundreds of thousands of clones, 73% of which show up once; roughly 1.9% is in the top ten. The sample belongs to a study of shared clonotypes between healthy human individuals. The CDR3 spans 12 residues. CDR1 is SGHVS and CDR2 is FQNEAQ in the germline V gene. Between the trimmed V and J ends, which lost 4 bases and 6 bases, there was a span of 10 bases.

The chain links TRBV7-8 to TRBJ2-7; no clear D. The receptor was derived from a woman in her thirties in good health. The sequencing sample was made of memory CD4+ T cells sorted from blood. The subset here: CD45RA-negative fraction. The CDR3 nucleotides are TGTGCCAGCAGCTCCTACCAAGGCGAGCAGTACTTC. Translation gives CASSSYQGEQYF.